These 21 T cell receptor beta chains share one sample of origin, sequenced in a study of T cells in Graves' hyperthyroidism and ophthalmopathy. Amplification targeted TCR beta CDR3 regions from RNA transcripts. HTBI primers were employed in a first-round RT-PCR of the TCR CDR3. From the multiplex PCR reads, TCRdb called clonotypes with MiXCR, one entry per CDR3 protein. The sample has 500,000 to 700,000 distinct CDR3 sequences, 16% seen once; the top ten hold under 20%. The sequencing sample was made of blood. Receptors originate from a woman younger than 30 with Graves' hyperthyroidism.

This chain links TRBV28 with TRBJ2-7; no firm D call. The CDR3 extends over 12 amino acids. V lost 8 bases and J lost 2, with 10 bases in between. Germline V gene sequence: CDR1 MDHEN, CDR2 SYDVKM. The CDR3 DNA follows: TGTGCCAGCCGGACGGCGACCTACGAGCAGTACTTC. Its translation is CASRTATYEQYF.

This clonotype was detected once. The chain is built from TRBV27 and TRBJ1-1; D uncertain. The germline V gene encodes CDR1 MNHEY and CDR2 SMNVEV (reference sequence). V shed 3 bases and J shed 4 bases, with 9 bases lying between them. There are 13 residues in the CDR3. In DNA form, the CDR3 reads TGTGCCAGCAGTTTTGCAAGGTTCACTGAAGCTTTCTTT. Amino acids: CASSFARFTEAFF.

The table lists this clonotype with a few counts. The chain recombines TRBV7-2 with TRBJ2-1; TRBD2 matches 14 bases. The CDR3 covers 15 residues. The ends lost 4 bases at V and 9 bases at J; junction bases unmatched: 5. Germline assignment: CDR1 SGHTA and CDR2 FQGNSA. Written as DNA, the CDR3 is TGTGCCAGCAGCTCCCAGGGACTAGCGGGAGCTGAGCAGTTCTTC. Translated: CASSSQGLAGAEQFF.

DNA of the CDR3: TGTGCCAGCAGACAGGACAGGGTAGATCCTTTCTTT. This codes for CASRQDRVDPFF. J is TRBJ1-1 and V is TRBV11-2, with 8 positions matching TRBD1. The CDR3 is made up of 12 amino acids. J was trimmed by 12 bases and V by 6 bases; bases with no gene match: 9. Germline assignment: CDR1 SGHAT and CDR2 FQNNGV.

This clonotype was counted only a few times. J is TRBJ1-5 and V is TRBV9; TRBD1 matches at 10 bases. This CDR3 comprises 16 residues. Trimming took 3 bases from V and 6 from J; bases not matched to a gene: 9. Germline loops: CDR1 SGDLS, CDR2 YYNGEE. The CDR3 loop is CASSAGTGEGRQPQHF. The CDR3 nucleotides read TGTGCCAGCAGCGCCGGGACAGGGGAAGGGCGTCAGCCCCAGCATTTT.

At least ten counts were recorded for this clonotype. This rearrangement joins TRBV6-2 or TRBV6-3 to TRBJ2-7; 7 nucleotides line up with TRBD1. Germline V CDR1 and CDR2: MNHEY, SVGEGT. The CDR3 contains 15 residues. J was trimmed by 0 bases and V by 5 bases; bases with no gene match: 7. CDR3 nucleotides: TGTGCCAGCAGTCCGCTTCAGGGGGTCTCCTACGAGCAGTACTTC. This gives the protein CASSPLQGVSYEQYF.

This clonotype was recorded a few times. The CDR3 region has the DNA TGTGCCTCAGGCAGGGCAGGCCTCACAGATACGCAGTATTTT. Its protein product is CASGRAGLTDTQYF. The chain recombines TRBV28 with TRBJ2-3, with D possibly matching TRBD1 (5 bases). The CDR3 loop spans 14 amino acids. Germline values: CDR1 MDHEN, CDR2 SYDVKM. V lost 11 bases and J lost 2, with 17 bases in between.

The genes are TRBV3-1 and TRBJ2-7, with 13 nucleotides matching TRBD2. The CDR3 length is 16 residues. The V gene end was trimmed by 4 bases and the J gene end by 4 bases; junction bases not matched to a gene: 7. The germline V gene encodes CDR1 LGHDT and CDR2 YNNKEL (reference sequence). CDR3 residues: CASSRDGTSGAYEQYF. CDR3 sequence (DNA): TGTGCCAGCAGCCGAGACGGGACTAGCGGGGCATACGAGCAGTACTTC.

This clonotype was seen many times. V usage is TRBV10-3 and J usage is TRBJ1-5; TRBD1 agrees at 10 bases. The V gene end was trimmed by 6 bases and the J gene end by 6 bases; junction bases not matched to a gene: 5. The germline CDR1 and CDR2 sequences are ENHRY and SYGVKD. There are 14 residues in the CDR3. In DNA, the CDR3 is TGTGCCATCAGCGGGACAGGGGCCGGTCAGCCCCAGCATTTT. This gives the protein CAISGTGAGQPQHF.

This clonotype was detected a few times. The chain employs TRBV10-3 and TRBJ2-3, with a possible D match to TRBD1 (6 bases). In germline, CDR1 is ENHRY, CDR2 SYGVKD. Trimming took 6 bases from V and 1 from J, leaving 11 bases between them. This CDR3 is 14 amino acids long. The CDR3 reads CAISEGDGTDTQYF. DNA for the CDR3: TGTGCCATCAGCGAGGGGGACGGCACAGATACGCAGTATTTT.

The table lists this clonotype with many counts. CDR3 in amino acids: CASSFSGFGEQFF. Written as DNA, the CDR3 is TGTGCCAGCAGCTTCTCTGGCTTCGGTGAGCAGTTCTTC. This chain uses TRBV11-3 with TRBJ2-1; no clear D. The CDR3 extends over 13 amino acids. Looked up from germline, CDR1 is SGHNT and CDR2 is YENEEA. V lost 3 bases to trimming and J lost 9 bases, with 12 bases between them.

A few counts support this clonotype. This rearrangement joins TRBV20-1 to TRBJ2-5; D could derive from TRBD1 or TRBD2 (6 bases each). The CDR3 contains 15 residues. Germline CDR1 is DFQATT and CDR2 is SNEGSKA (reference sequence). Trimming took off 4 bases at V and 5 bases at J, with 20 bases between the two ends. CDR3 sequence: CSAMGGGGSRETQYF. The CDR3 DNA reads TGCAGTGCTATGGGTGGAGGGGGGTCAAGGGAGACCCAGTACTTC.

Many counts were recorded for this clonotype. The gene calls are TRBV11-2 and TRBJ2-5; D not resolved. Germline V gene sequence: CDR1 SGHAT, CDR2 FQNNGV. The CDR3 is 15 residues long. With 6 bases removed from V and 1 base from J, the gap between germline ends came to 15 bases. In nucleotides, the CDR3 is TGTGCCAGCAGTTCTAAGACTGGAATCCAAGAGACCCAGTACTTC. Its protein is CASSSKTGIQETQYF.

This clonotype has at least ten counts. The CDR3, as DNA: TGTGCCAGCAGTTACTCGACAACTGGTGAGCAGTACTTC. Translated: CASSYSTTGEQYF. The V and J genes are TRBV6-6 and TRBJ2-7; D remains ambiguous. The CDR3 is made up of 13 amino acids. Trimming pared 0 bases from V and 7 bases from J, leaving 10 bases between. Germline V gene lookup returns CDR1 MNHNY and CDR2 SVGAGI (reference sequence).

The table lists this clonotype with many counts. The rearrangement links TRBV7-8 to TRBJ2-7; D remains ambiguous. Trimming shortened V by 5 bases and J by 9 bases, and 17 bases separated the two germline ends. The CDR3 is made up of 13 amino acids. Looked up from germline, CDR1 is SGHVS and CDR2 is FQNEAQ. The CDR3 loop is CASSALTRNWQYF. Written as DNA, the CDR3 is TGTGCCAGCAGCGCATTAACACGAAACTGGCAGTACTTC. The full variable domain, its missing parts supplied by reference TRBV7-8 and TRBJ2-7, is GAGVSQSPRYKVAKRGQDVALRCDPISGHVSLFWYQQALGQGPEFLTYFQNEAQLDKSGLPSDRFFAERPEGSVSTLKIQRTQQEDSAVYLCASSALTRNWQYFGPGTRLTVT.

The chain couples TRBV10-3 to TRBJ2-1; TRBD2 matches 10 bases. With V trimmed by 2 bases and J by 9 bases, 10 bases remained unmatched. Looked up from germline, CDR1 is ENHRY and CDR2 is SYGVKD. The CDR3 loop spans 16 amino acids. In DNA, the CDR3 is TGTGCCATCAGTGAGAACCCTAGCGGGGGTTCCCTTGAGCAGTTCTTC. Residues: CAISENPSGGSLEQFF.

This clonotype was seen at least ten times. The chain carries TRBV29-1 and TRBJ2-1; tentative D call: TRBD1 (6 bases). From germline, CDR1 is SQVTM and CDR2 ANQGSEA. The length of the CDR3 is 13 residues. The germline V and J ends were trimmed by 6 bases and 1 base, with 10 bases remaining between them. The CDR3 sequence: CSVQQGSYNEQFF. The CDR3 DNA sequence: TGCAGCGTCCAACAGGGATCCTACAATGAGCAGTTCTTC.

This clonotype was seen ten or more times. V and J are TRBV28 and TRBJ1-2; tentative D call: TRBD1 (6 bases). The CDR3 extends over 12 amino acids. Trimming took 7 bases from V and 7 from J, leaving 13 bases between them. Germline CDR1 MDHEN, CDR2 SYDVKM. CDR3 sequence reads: CASKAGAFGYTF. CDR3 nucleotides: TGTGCCAGCAAGGCAGGGGCATTTGGCTACACCTTC.

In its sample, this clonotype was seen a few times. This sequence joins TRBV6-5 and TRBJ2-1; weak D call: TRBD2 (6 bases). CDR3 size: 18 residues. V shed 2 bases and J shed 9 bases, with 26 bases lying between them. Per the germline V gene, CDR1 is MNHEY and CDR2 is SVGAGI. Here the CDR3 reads CASSYLRLEIQRPGEQFF. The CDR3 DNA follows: TGTGCCAGCAGTTACCTGAGACTAGAGATCCAGCGTCCGGGTGAGCAGTTCTTC.

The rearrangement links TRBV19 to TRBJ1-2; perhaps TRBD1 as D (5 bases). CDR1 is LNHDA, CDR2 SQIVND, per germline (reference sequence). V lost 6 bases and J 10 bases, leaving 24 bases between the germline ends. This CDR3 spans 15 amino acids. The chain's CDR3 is CASRSRGLTSFLYTF. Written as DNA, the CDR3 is TGTGCCAGTAGATCAAGGGGTTTAACCTCTTTCCTCTACACCTTC.

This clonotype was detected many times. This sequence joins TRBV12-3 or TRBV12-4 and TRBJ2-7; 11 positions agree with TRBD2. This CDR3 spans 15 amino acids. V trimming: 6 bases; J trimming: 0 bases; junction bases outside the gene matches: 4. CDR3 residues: CASSKLAGDSYEQYF. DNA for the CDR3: TGTGCCAGCAGCAAACTAGCGGGAGACTCCTACGAGCAGTACTTC.